Listed below are T cell receptor beta chains from one sample, sequenced in a study of blood T cell repertoires in COVID-19. The assay was immunoSEQ multiplex PCR, and TCRdb's table has in-frame clones only and misses some. The sample contains approximately 200,000 clones, 80% of which appear only once. Sequencing was carried out using peripheral blood. These receptors originate from a human donor in a cohort sampled during active COVID-19. Each CDR3 is given with its conserved first and last residue. Fields, in order: D gene, J gene, clone size, V gene, CDR3 DNA, CDR3 protein. D genes are given only for firm matches. Size is stated for part of the rows, as once, few or many counts, or as a class when the clone is expanded.

TRBD1,TRBJ1-2,.,TRBV5-1,TGCGCCAGCAGCTTGGGGGACAGGGGCTATGGCTACACCTTC,CASSLGDRGYGYTF
.,TRBJ2-5,.,TRBV14,TGTGCCAGCAGCCAAGAAGGGGGGGCGCGTAAGACCCAGTACTTC,CASSQEGGARKTQYF
.,TRBJ2-3,.,TRBV6-5,TGTGCCAGCAGCAGGACATACAGCACAGATACGCAGTATTTT,CASSRTYSTDTQYF
.,TRBJ2-2,.,TRBV24-1,TGTGCCACCAGTGATTTCCGGGACATTAACACCGGGGAGCTGTTTTTT,CATSDFRDINTGELFF
TRBD1,TRBJ2-3,.,TRBV18,TGTGCCAGCTCACCCTGGACAGGGAGCACAGATACGCAGTATTTT,CASSPWTGSTDTQYF
TRBD1,TRBJ1-1,.,TRBV5-1,TGCGCCAGCAGCTTACGGGACAGGGGGTCTGAAGCTTTCTTT,CASSLRDRGSEAFF
TRBD1,TRBJ1-2,.,TRBV7-8,TGTGCCAGCAGCCCTAGGGGGGACAGGGTAGGCTATGGCTACACCTTC,CASSPRGDRVGYGYTF
TRBD2,TRBJ2-7,once,TRBV29-1,TGCAGCGTTGAAGCCCTAACTAGCGGGAGCTACGAGCAGTACTTC,CSVEALTSGSYEQYF
.,TRBJ2-1,.,TRBV3-1/TRBV3-2,TGTGCCAGCAGTGGGCCCGGCTCATCTCGGTTCTTC,CASSGPGSSRFF
TRBD2,TRBJ2-7,.,TRBV19,TGTGCCAGTAGTGAAACTAGCGGGAGTTGGTACGAGCAGTACTTC,CASSETSGSWYEQYF
.,TRBJ2-1,.,TRBV14,TGTGCCAGCAGCCAAGATCTACCACTTGGCAATGAGCAGTTCTTC,CASSQDLPLGNEQFF
.,TRBJ1-1,.,TRBV2,TGTGCCAGCATGGACTCCACAACTTTCTTT,CASMDSTTFF
TRBD1,TRBJ1-6,.,TRBV6-6,TGTGCCAGCAGTCCCGCCGGGACAGTGAGCTCCTATAATTCACCCCTCCACTTT,CASSPAGTVSSYNSPLHF
.,TRBJ2-1,few,TRBV29-1,TGCAGCGTGGCTCGCGGGCTCTACAATGAGCAGTTCTTC,CSVARGLYNEQFF
TRBD2,TRBJ2-1,.,TRBV9,TGTGCCAGCAGCGGTAGCGGGAGCTCCTACAATGAGCAGTTCTTC,CASSGSGSSYNEQFF
TRBD1,TRBJ1-4,.,TRBV28,TGTGCCAGCCAGACAGGGGGAGGACTTAATGAAAAACTGTTTTTT,CASQTGGGLNEKLFF
TRBD2,TRBJ2-5,.,TRBV6-5,TGTGCCAGCCTTAGCGGGAGGAAGGGAGAGACCCAGTACTTC,CASLSGRKGETQYF
.,TRBJ2-7,few,TRBV6-2/TRBV6-3,TGTGCCAGCAGTCAAGGACACGTCTACGAGCAGTACTTC,CASSQGHVYEQYF
TRBD1,TRBJ1-2,.,TRBV5-5,TGTGCCAGCAGTCCCGGGACAGGGGGGACTAACTATGGCTACACCTTC,CASSPGTGGTNYGYTF
.,TRBJ2-7,medium-sized,TRBV28,TGTGCCAGCAGTTTATACTCACTACACGCCTACGAGCAGTACTTC,CASSLYSLHAYEQYF
.,TRBJ2-7,.,TRBV4-1,TGCGCCAGCAGCCAAGCGGGCGAGCAGTACTTC,CASSQAGEQYF
TRBD1,TRBJ1-4,.,TRBV7-9,TGTGCCAGCAGCCCCCGGACAGGGAGTGATGAAAAACTGTTTTTT,CASSPRTGSDEKLFF
.,TRBJ1-6,.,TRBV28,TGTGCCAGCAGTTTTGGACTCGTTAATTCACCCCTCCACTTT,CASSFGLVNSPLHF
TRBD1,TRBJ1-1,.,TRBV4-3,TGCGCCAGCAGCCAAGATCTTTCGGCAGGGGGCACTGAAGCTTTCTTT,CASSQDLSAGGTEAFF
.,TRBJ2-3,.,TRBV6-2/TRBV6-3,TGTGCCAGCAGCCACCCCGGTAGCACAGATACGCAGTATTTT,CASSHPGSTDTQYF
.,TRBJ1-4,.,TRBV7-9,TGTGCCAGCAGCCCCTGGACAGCCCTAAGGGAAAAACTGTTTTTT,CASSPWTALREKLFF
.,TRBJ2-1,.,TRBV3-1/TRBV3-2,TGTGCCAGCAGCCAAGCGTCAGGAATCGGTCCCTACAATGAGCAGTTCTTC,CASSQASGIGPYNEQFF
TRBD2,TRBJ2-1,once,TRBV5-1,TGCGCCAGCAGCGGGCCGGGACTAGTGAGTAACAATGAGCAGTTCTTC,CASSGPGLVSNNEQFF
TRBD1,TRBJ2-7,few,TRBV6-1,TGTGCCAGCAGTGAAAAGGGTGTGACAGGGGACCCGACCTACGAGCAGTACTTC,CASSEKGVTGDPTYEQYF
TRBD1,TRBJ1-4,.,TRBV7-3,TGTGCCAGCAGCCCGAATAGCAGGGGGAGTCGTGAAAAACTGTTTTTT,CASSPNSRGSREKLFF
TRBD1,TRBJ2-7,.,TRBV27,TGTGCCAGCAGTCAACTGGGGACAGCCCACTACGAGCAGTACTTC,CASSQLGTAHYEQYF
.,TRBJ2-4,.,TRBV1,TGCACCAGCAGCCAAGACTCAGGGGACAAAAACATTCAGTACTTC,CTSSQDSGDKNIQYF
.,TRBJ2-7,.,TRBV18,TGTGCCAGCTCACCACCGAGGGACACCTCCTCCCCCTACGAGCAGTACTTC,CASSPPRDTSSPYEQYF
TRBD2,TRBJ2-6,.,TRBV29-1,TGCAGCGTGACCAGGGGCGGGAGGCTTTCTGGGGCCAACGTCCTGACTTTC,CSVTRGGRLSGANVLTF
.,TRBJ2-7,.,TRBV7-2,TGTGCCAGCAGCTTAGCTAGCAGCTACGAGCAGTACTTC,CASSLASSYEQYF
TRBD1,TRBJ2-2,.,TRBV5-1,TGCGCCAGCAGTTATGAACCGGGACAGGGGCACACCGGGGAGCTGTTTTTT,CASSYEPGQGHTGELFF
TRBD1,TRBJ1-1,.,TRBV27,TGTGCCAGCAGTCCGACCCCTCGACAGGGGGCACGTACTGAAGCTTTCTTT,CASSPTPRQGARTEAFF
TRBD1,TRBJ1-6,.,TRBV6-5,TGTGCCAGCAGCTGGACAGGGAAAGGTTCACCCCTCCACTTT,CASSWTGKGSPLHF
TRBD2,TRBJ2-7,.,TRBV6-1,TGTGCCAGCAGTGAAGGACTAGCGGGAGGGCCCTACGAGCAGTACTTC,CASSEGLAGGPYEQYF
.,TRBJ2-7,.,TRBV9,TGTGCCAGCAGCGTAGGGACTGGCCTGAGCCAGCAGTACTTC,CASSVGTGLSQQYF
TRBD2,TRBJ2-7,.,TRBV19,TGTGCCAGTAAGATAGCGGGAGGCTCCTACGAGCAGTACTTC,CASKIAGGSYEQYF
TRBD1,TRBJ1-3,few,TRBV18,TGTGCCAGCTCATTATACCGGGACAGGGCTGGAAACACCATATATTTT,CASSLYRDRAGNTIYF
.,TRBJ1-5,.,TRBV6-2/TRBV6-3,TGTGCCAGCAGTCGGACAGAGAATCAGCCCCAGCATTTT,CASSRTENQPQHF
.,TRBJ1-4,.,TRBV6-5,TGTGCCAGCAGCCGCGATAGCGCCAATGAAAAACTGTTTTTT,CASSRDSANEKLFF
.,TRBJ2-7,.,TRBV5-8,TGTGCCAGCAGCTTTATCTCTGTCTACGAGCAGTACTTC,CASSFISVYEQYF
TRBD1,TRBJ2-5,.,TRBV2,TGTGCCAGCAGCAAGGACAGGGGTTCTCAAGAGACCCAGTACTTC,CASSKDRGSQETQYF
TRBD1,TRBJ1-6,.,TRBV7-9,TGTGCCAGCGGGACAGGGAAAAATTCACCCCTCCACTTT,CASGTGKNSPLHF
TRBD2,TRBJ2-1,.,TRBV29-1,TGCAGCTGGTCGGGGGAGCGGGAGCTTTGGAATGAGCAGTTCTTC,CSWSGERELWNEQFF
.,TRBJ1-3,once,TRBV18,TGTGCCAGCTCCCCGCGACGGGGACTCGGAAACACCATATATTTT,CASSPRRGLGNTIYF